These 17 T cell receptor beta chains were sequenced from one sample in a study of blood T cell repertoires in COVID-19. Only in-frame clones appear in the TCRdb table, and some are missing; sequencing was by immunoSEQ multiplex PCR. The table lists some 160,000 clones, around 80% of them singletons. Sample: peripheral blood. The receptors derive from a man in his 70s with active or convalescent COVID-19.

V and J are TRBV5-1 and TRBJ2-7, with TRBD1 identical over 9 bases. Per the germline V gene, CDR1 is SGHRS and CDR2 is YFSETQ. The length of the CDR3 is 16 residues. V was clipped by 0 bases and J by 1 base; unmatched bases: 5. CDR3 DNA: TGCGCCAGCAGCTTGGCCGTAGGACAGGGGTCCTACGAGCAGTACTTC. As protein: CASSLAVGQGSYEQYF.

The chain recombines TRBV7-9 with TRBJ2-5, with a possible D match to TRBD2 (5 bases). V lost 9 bases to trimming and J lost 5 bases, with 10 bases between them. The CDR3 totals 11 residues. Germline CDR1 is SEHNR and CDR2 is FQNEAQ (reference sequence). As DNA, the CDR3 is TGTGCCAGGGCTTCGGGGGAGACCCAGTACTTC. Translated: CARASGETQYF. The variable domain in full, completed from reference TRBV7-9 and TRBJ2-5, reads DTGVSQNPRHKITKRGQNVTFRCDPISEHNRLYWYRQTLGQGPEFLTYFQNEAQLEKSRLLSDRFSAERPKGSFSTLEIQRTEQGDSAMYLCARASGETQYFGPGTRLLVL.

The chain has TRBV24-1 and TRBJ2-2; a possible D gene is TRBD2 (6 bases). The germline gives CDR1 KGHDR, CDR2 SFDVKD. This CDR3 has 13 amino acids. The V gene lost 10 bases and the J gene lost 0 bases, with 8 bases spanning the gap. CDR3 region: CATTSTNTGELFF. The CDR3 nucleotides are TGTGCCACGACTAGTACGAACACCGGGGAGCTGTTTTTT.

Many counts were recorded for this clone. V gene TRBV5-1 combines with J gene TRBJ2-3; D may be TRBD2 (5 bases). The CDR3 extends over 16 amino acids. Trimming cost V 2 bases and J 4 bases, with 17 bases left between them. Looked up from germline, CDR1 is SGHRS and CDR2 is YFSETQ. The CDR3 here is CASSFRSLREPDTQYF. In DNA form, the CDR3 reads TGCGCCAGCAGCTTTAGGTCCCTCCGGGAACCAGATACGCAGTATTTT.

The V call is TRBV11-2, the J call TRBJ1-5; perhaps TRBD1 as D (5 bases). Germline V CDR1 and CDR2: SGHAT, FQNNGV. This CDR3 comprises 14 residues. V lost 3 bases, J lost 7 bases, and 13 bases lay in between. The CDR3 nucleotides read TGTGCCAGCAGCTTTAACACAGGTGACCAGCCCCAGCATTTT. Translation gives CASSFNTGDQPQHF. Full variable domain (missing parts from reference TRBV11-2 and TRBJ1-5): EAGVAQSPRYKIIEKRQSVAFWCNPISGHATLYWYQQILGQGPKLLIQFQNNGVVDDSQLPKDRFSAERLKGVDSTLKIQPAKLEDSAVYLCASSFNTGDQPQHFGDGTRLSIL.

The V call is TRBV5-1, the J call TRBJ2-5, with TRBD1 identical over 9 bases. CDR3 length: 16 residues. V was pared by 2 bases and J by 4 bases, with 9 bases of the junction left unmatched. The germline V gene encodes CDR1 SGHRS and CDR2 YFSETQ. The CDR3 coding sequence is TGCGCCAGCAGCTTTACGGGACAGGGAACGACAGAGACCCAGTACTTC. Translation gives CASSFTGQGTTETQYF.

The CDR3 DNA reads TGTGCCAGCCGGGGACAACTGAATAGCAATCAGCCCCAGCATTTT. It specifies CASRGQLNSNQPQHF. This chain uses TRBV6-5 with TRBJ1-5; tentatively, D is TRBD1 (6 bases). V gave up 8 bases and J gave up 0 bases, with 14 bases separating them. The CDR3 covers 15 residues. CDR1 and CDR2 (germline): MNHEY, SVGAGI.

J is TRBJ1-2 and V is TRBV2, with D perhaps TRBD1 (5 bases). This CDR3 is built from 13 residues. The germline V and J ends were trimmed by 6 bases and 4 bases, with 12 bases remaining between them. The germline V gene encodes CDR1 SNHLY and CDR2 FYNNEI. The CDR3 DNA follows: TGTGCCAGCAGGAGTGGGGGGAGCTATGGCTACACCTTC. This sequence encodes CASRSGGSYGYTF.

This clone was seen only a few times. The rearrangement joins TRBV5-1 to TRBJ2-3, with 7 positions matching TRBD2. The CDR3 totals 13 residues. Germline CDR1 is SGHRS and CDR2 is YFSETQ. V shed 6 bases and J 4 bases; nucleotides not matched to a gene: 5. The CDR3: CASKREGPDTQYF. CDR3 in DNA: TGCGCCAGCAAGAGGGAGGGTCCAGATACGCAGTATTTT.

The V call is TRBV10-1, the J call TRBJ2-7, with unresolved D. The length of the CDR3 is 13 residues. The V and J ends lost 8 bases and 1 base respectively, with 12 bases between them. The V gene's germline CDR1 is WNHNN and CDR2 SYGVQD (reference sequence). The DNA for the CDR3 is TGCGCCAGCTCCAATGGGCAGTCCTACGAGCAGTACTTC. Translating gives CASSNGQSYEQYF.

This chain connects TRBV6-6 to TRBJ1-5; 7 bases are shared with TRBD1. The CDR3 loop spans 13 amino acids. Germline V CDR1 and CDR2: MNHNY, SVGAGI (reference sequence). With V trimmed by 6 bases and J by 4 bases, 3 bases remained unmatched. The CDR3 is CASRRQGNQPQHF. The CDR3, as DNA: TGTGCCAGCAGAAGACAGGGAAATCAGCCCCAGCATTTT.

The sample holds a few counts of this clone. The chain joins TRBV7-3 to TRBJ2-2; 9 nucleotides agree with TRBD1. Germline V CDR1 and CDR2: SGHTA, FQGTGA. The V gene end was trimmed by 5 bases and the J gene end by 6 bases; junction bases not matched to a gene: 7. CDR3 size: 15 residues. The CDR3 protein is CASSQQTGGSGELFF. CDR3 DNA sequence: TGTGCCAGCAGCCAACAGACAGGGGGTTCCGGGGAGCTGTTTTTT.

The genes are TRBV6-6 and TRBJ2-3; the D gene is possibly TRBD2 (6 bases). CDR3 length: 15 amino acids. Germline V gene lookup returns CDR1 MNHNY and CDR2 SVGAGI (reference sequence). Deletions cut 4 bases from V and 4 bases from J, with 15 bases between. Written as DNA, the CDR3 is TGTGCCAGCAGTTCGGGCGGGGCGGGTGCAGATACGCAGTATTTT. This encodes CASSSGGAGADTQYF.

The chain's CDR3 is CASVIGTGNNIQYF. CDR3 sequence (DNA): TGTGCTAGTGTCATCGGGACAGGGAACAACATTCAGTACTTC. The V call is TRBV12-5, the J call TRBJ2-4, with TRBD1 matching over 9 bases. V shed 7 bases, J shed 7 bases, and the junction held 8 bases outside the gene matches. CDR3 length: 14 amino acids. The germline gives CDR1 LGHNT, CDR2 FRNRAP.

The genes are TRBV28 and TRBJ1-3, with D unclear. Trimming took 5 bases from V and 4 from J, leaving 9 bases between them. CDR3 length equals 13 residues. In germline, CDR1 is MDHEN, CDR2 SYDVKM. The DNA of the CDR3 is TGTGCCAGCAGTACTCCGGGAGGAAACACCATATATTTT. This translates into CASSTPGGNTIYF.

This chain connects TRBV7-9 to TRBJ1-4; 8 bases are a match to TRBD1. CDR1 is SEHNR and CDR2 is FQNEAQ in the germline V gene (reference sequence). The V and J ends lost 5 bases and 4 bases, in that order; junction bases with no gene match: 6. This CDR3 is 15 amino acids long. As DNA, the CDR3 is TGTGCCAGCAGCCCGGGGGACAGGAATAATGAAAAACTGTTTTTT. Its protein product is CASSPGDRNNEKLFF.

This chain links TRBV30 with TRBJ1-2; a possible D gene is TRBD1 (6 bases). V was pared by 0 bases and J by 1 base, with 9 bases between. The germline CDR1 and CDR2 sequences are GTSNPN and SVGIG (reference sequence). The CDR3 spans 14 residues. Written as DNA, the CDR3 is TGTGCCTGGAGTGTAGGGGGTCTTAACTATGGCTACACCTTC. This gives the protein CAWSVGGLNYGYTF.